Shown below are 26 T cell receptor beta chains from a single sample sequenced in a study of shared clonotypes between healthy human individuals. Naive CD8 cells were CD45RO-negative, positively selected for CCR7, excluding terminally differentiated effector memory CD45RA+ cells. Only in-frame clones appear in the TCRdb table, and some are missing; sequencing was by immunoSEQ multiplex PCR. The sample consists of hundreds of thousands of clones, about 91% of them appearing once. Sequencing was carried out using naive CD8+ T cells sorted from blood. The source is a young man in good health.

The J gene is TRBJ2-1, the V gene TRBV29-1; 10 nucleotides match TRBD1. CDR1 and CDR2 from the germline V gene are SQVTM and ANQGSEA. The junction had 3 bases not matched to a gene; V was cut back by 3 bases and J by 4 bases. CDR3 size: 14 residues. As DNA, the CDR3 is TGCAGCGTTGAGACAGGGGGCGAGTACAATGAGCAGTTCTTC. It translates to CSVETGGEYNEQFF.

This chain links TRBV7-2 with TRBJ2-2, with a possible D match to TRBD1 (6 bases). The germline CDR1 and CDR2 sequences are SGHTA and FQGNSA. There are 13 residues in the CDR3. V dropped 5 bases and J dropped 4 bases, with 8 bases sitting between them. The CDR3 DNA sequence: TGTGCCAGCAGCATGACAGGCACCGGGGAGCTGTTTTTT. Its translation is CASSMTGTGELFF.

This clone has a handful of counts. The V gene is TRBV5-1, the J gene TRBJ1-3; 7 nucleotides align to TRBD1. The CDR3 is 15 residues long. CDR1 SGHRS and CDR2 YFSETQ come from the germline V gene. Trimming at V came to 0 bases and at J to 7 bases, leaving 7 bases not matched to a gene. The CDR3 DNA is TGCGCCAGCAGCTTGGAAACAGGGGAAGGGAACACCATATATTTT. This encodes CASSLETGEGNTIYF.

The CDR3 sequence: CASSSLGDQDYEQYF. The CDR3 DNA is TGTGCCAGCAGCTCCTTGGGGGACCAGGACTACGAGCAGTACTTC. V is TRBV13 and J is TRBJ2-7; D may be TRBD1 or TRBD2 (5 bases each). This CDR3 has 15 amino acids. Germline-derived CDR1 and CDR2 are PRHDT and FYEKMQ (reference sequence). V was clipped by 4 bases and J by 3 bases, with 16 bases between them. Full variable domain (rest looked up from reference TRBV13 and TRBJ2-7): AAGVIQSPRHLIKEKRETATLKCYPIPRHDTVYWYQQGPGQDPQFLISFYEKMQSDKGSIPDRFSAQQFSDYHSELNMSSLELGDSALYFCASSSLGDQDYEQYFGPGTRLTVT.

Here the CDR3 reads CASSAWGAGGEQYF. The CDR3 DNA sequence: TGTGCCAGCAGCGCCTGGGGGGCTGGCGGCGAGCAGTACTTC. V usage is TRBV7-9 and J usage is TRBJ2-7, with D possibly being TRBD1 or TRBD2 (6 bases each). The CDR3 has 14 residues. CDR1 SEHNR and CDR2 FQNEAQ come from the germline V gene (reference sequence). V lost 5 bases to trimming and J lost 6 bases, with 17 bases between them.

This clone was recorded only once. The chain is built from TRBV28 and TRBJ1-1; 9 positions match TRBD1. V lost 6 bases, J lost 6 bases, and 5 bases stayed unmatched. Germline lookup yields CDR1 MDHEN and CDR2 SYDVKM. There are 13 residues in the CDR3. The chain's CDR3 is CASRNRGLAEAFF. Written as DNA, the CDR3 is TGTGCCAGCAGGAACAGGGGGCTCGCTGAAGCTTTCTTT.

The chain has TRBV29-1 and TRBJ2-7, with 7 nucleotides matching TRBD1. V gave up 4 bases and J gave up 7 bases; unmatched junction bases: 10. Per the germline V gene, CDR1 is SQVTM and CDR2 is ANQGSEA. The CDR3 totals 13 residues. CDR3 region: CSVVVWDSREQYF. The CDR3 DNA follows: TGCAGCGTTGTCGTGTGGGACAGCCGGGAGCAGTACTTC.

This chain uses TRBV29-1 with TRBJ2-5, with a possible D match to TRBD1 (6 bases). The length of the CDR3 is 11 residues. V lost 7 bases and J lost 11, with 17 bases in between. Germline lookup yields CDR1 SQVTM and CDR2 ANQGSEA. CDR3 region: CSALKQGMQYF. The CDR3 region has the DNA TGCAGCGCTCTAAAACAGGGAATGCAGTACTTC.

V is TRBV9 and J is TRBJ2-3, with D hard to call. Trimming pared 3 bases from V and 6 bases from J, leaving 8 bases between. The CDR3 runs 12 residues. Germline assignment: CDR1 SGDLS and CDR2 YYNGEE. CDR3 coding DNA: TGTGCCAGCAGCGCCACAGCCGATACGCAGTATTTT. Protein sequence: CASSATADTQYF.

The chain carries TRBV7-7 and TRBJ2-5; D perhaps matches TRBD2 (6 bases). Germline CDR1 reads SSHAT; CDR2 reads FNYEAQ (reference sequence). Trimming removed 2 bases at V and 5 bases at J, with 15 bases between. The CDR3 has 15 residues. Written as DNA, the CDR3 is TGTGCCAGCAGCTTAAGTCGGGGAGGAATGGAGACCCAGTACTTC. Its protein is CASSLSRGGMETQYF.

The rearrangement links TRBV5-6 to TRBJ2-5, with D perhaps matching TRBD1 or TRBD2 (5 bases each). The CDR3 is made up of 15 amino acids. V was cut by 4 bases and J by 1 base, with 14 bases left in between. Germline V lookup: CDR1 SGHDT, CDR2 YYEEEE. Here the CDR3 DNA reads TGTGCCAGCAGCCGAGGGGCTGGGATCCAAGAGACCCAGTACTTC. Amino acid sequence: CASSRGAGIQETQYF.

This sequence joins TRBV27 and TRBJ1-1; D is unclear. CDR3 length: 13 amino acids. V dropped 6 bases and J dropped 7 bases, with 15 bases sitting between them. In germline, CDR1 is MNHEY, CDR2 SMNVEV (reference sequence). The CDR3 loop reads CASSPLVPFEAFF. CDR3 DNA: TGTGCCAGCAGCCCCCTAGTTCCCTTTGAAGCTTTCTTT.

Comments on this clone: Other nucleotide sequences from this sample produce the same CDR3. The chain has TRBV27 and TRBJ2-1; 11 bases map to TRBD2. From germline, CDR1 is MNHEY and CDR2 SMNVEV (reference sequence). The CDR3 has 15 residues. Losses at the gene ends were 2 bases for V and 3 bases for J; bases not matched to a gene: 0. Here the CDR3 DNA reads TGTGCCAGCAGTTTACTAGCGGGGGGCTACAATGAGCAGTTCTTC. Translation: CASSLLAGGYNEQFF.

This chain joins TRBV19 and TRBJ2-1; 9 nucleotides agree with TRBD2. The V gene's germline CDR1 is LNHDA and CDR2 SQIVND (reference sequence). There are 16 residues in the CDR3. V lost 4 bases, J lost 8 bases, and 12 bases stayed unmatched. CDR3 sequence (DNA): TGTGCCAGTAGTACTATGGACATAGCGGGAGCGTATGAGCAGTTCTTC. It translates to CASSTMDIAGAYEQFF.

The chain uses TRBV7-3 and TRBJ2-2; D remains unclear. CDR3 length: 14 residues. The V end lost 4 bases, the J end lost 4 bases, and 10 bases lay between the germline ends. Germline loops: CDR1 SGHTA, CDR2 FQGTGA. CDR3 in amino acids: CASSSDPRTGELFF. In nucleotides, the CDR3 is TGTGCCAGCAGCTCAGACCCGCGCACCGGGGAGCTGTTTTTT.

In the case of this clone: With a far larger clone one base away, a read error is the likely cause. Other DNA variants within this sample encode the same CDR3. The chain recombines TRBV2 with TRBJ2-7; 7 bases are shared with TRBD1. This CDR3 spans 17 amino acids. Losses at the gene ends were 5 bases for V and 6 bases for J; bases not matched to a gene: 19. From germline, CDR1 is SNHLY and CDR2 FYNNEI. This CDR3 reads CASSLRRGGQLSSEQYF. The CDR3 nucleotides are TGTGCCAGCAGTCTGAGACGAGGGGGACAGCTAAGTAGCGAGCAGTACTTC.

Written as DNA, the CDR3 is TGTGCCAGCAGTTTAGGCGTAGGGGCGGATGAGCAGTTCTTC. It yields the protein CASSLGVGADEQFF. This rearrangement joins TRBV28 to TRBJ2-1; maybe TRBD1 (5 bases). CDR1 is MDHEN, CDR2 SYDVKM, per germline. This CDR3 is built from 14 residues. Trimming took 2 bases from V and 8 from J, leaving 13 bases between them.

The J gene is TRBJ2-7, the V gene TRBV19; 8 positions match TRBD1. Germline V gene data show CDR1 as LNHDA and CDR2 as SQIVND (reference sequence). The length of the CDR3 is 14 residues. V lost 1 base and J lost 3; bases outside the gene matches: 2. The CDR3 is CASSIAQGDYEQYF. DNA for the CDR3: TGTGCCAGTAGTATAGCACAGGGGGACTACGAGCAGTACTTC.

The rearrangement links TRBV7-9 to TRBJ1-1; 8 nucleotides align to TRBD1. The CDR3 runs 17 residues. Trimming removed 1 base from V and 1 base from J; junction bases left unmatched: 8. Germline V lookup: CDR1 SEHNR, CDR2 FQNEAQ (reference sequence). CDR3 sequence (DNA): TGTGCCAGCAGCTTAGGTAGTTCCGGGACAGGGAACACTGAAGCTTTCTTT. Residues: CASSLGSSGTGNTEAFF. The full variable domain, completed using reference TRBV7-9 and TRBJ1-1, is DTGVSQNPRHKITKRGQNVTFRCDPISEHNRLYWYRQTLGQGPEFLTYFQNEAQLEKSRLLSDRFSAERPKGSFSTLEIQRTEQGDSAMYLCASSLGSSGTGNTEAFFGQGTRLTVV.

The gene calls are TRBV5-1 and TRBJ2-1; 15 bases map to TRBD2. Germline values: CDR1 SGHRS, CDR2 YFSETQ. The ends lost 3 bases at V and 12 bases at J; junction bases unmatched: 10. The CDR3 has 16 residues. The CDR3 sequence is CASSWGLAGGLKGQFF. The DNA for the CDR3 is TGCGCCAGCAGCTGGGGACTAGCGGGGGGCCTAAAGGGGCAGTTCTTC.

The chain combines TRBV11-3 with TRBJ2-7, with D possibly being TRBD1 or TRBD2 (6 bases each). Germline V gene data show CDR1 as SGHNT and CDR2 as YENEEA. Trimming took 5 bases from V and 5 from J, leaving 13 bases between them. The CDR3 totals 13 residues. The DNA of the CDR3 is TGTGCCAGCAGCAAAAGGGGGGTTCACGAGCAGTACTTC. Translated: CASSKRGVHEQYF.

J is TRBJ2-1 and V is TRBV7-9, with D perhaps matching TRBD1 (5 bases). Germline V gene lookup returns CDR1 SEHNR and CDR2 FQNEAQ (reference sequence). Trimming removed 3 bases at V and 6 bases at J, with 18 bases between. CDR3 size: 16 residues. The CDR3: CASSFWGHGVGNEQFF. In DNA, the CDR3 is TGTGCCAGCAGCTTTTGGGGCCACGGTGTGGGCAATGAGCAGTTCTTC.

This clone was counted only a few times. The same CDR3 also results from other DNA sequences found in this sample. The V gene is TRBV14, the J gene TRBJ2-7; tentative D call: TRBD2 (6 bases). Trimming pared 0 bases from V and 0 bases from J, leaving 6 bases between. The CDR3 totals 14 residues. Germline V gene sequence: CDR1 SGHDN, CDR2 FVKESK. The CDR3 DNA reads as TGTGCCAGCAGCCAAGAGCGGGGCTCCTACGAGCAGTACTTC. It specifies CASSQERGSYEQYF.

The V call is TRBV30, the J call TRBJ2-2; 11 bases align to TRBD1. The CDR3 is 17 residues long. Per the germline V gene, CDR1 is GTSNPN and CDR2 is SVGIG (reference sequence). Losses at the gene ends were 2 bases for V and 5 bases for J; bases not matched to a gene: 10. CDR3 protein: CAWSPPGQGVGTGELFF. The CDR3 bases are TGTGCCTGGAGTCCCCCGGGACAGGGGGTCGGGACCGGGGAGCTGTTTTTT. Combining the CDR3 with reference TRBV30 and TRBJ2-2 gives the whole variable domain SQTIHQWPATLVQPVGSPLSLECTVEGTSNPNLYWYRQAAGRGLQLLFYSVGIGQISSEVPQNLSASRPQDRQFILSSKKLLLSDSGFYLCAWSPPGQGVGTGELFFGEGSRLTVL.

The chain carries TRBV4-3 and TRBJ2-1, with TRBD2 matching 7 bases. The germline V gene has CDR1 LGHNA and CDR2 YSLEER. The V gene end was trimmed by 0 bases and the J gene end by 4 bases; junction bases not matched to a gene: 6. This CDR3 is 16 amino acids long. The CDR3 nucleotides are TGCGCCAGCAGCCAAGATTGGCGGGAGAGATACAATGAGCAGTTCTTC. Its protein is CASSQDWRERYNEQFF.

The rearrangement joins TRBV7-9 to TRBJ2-1, with D maybe TRBD1 (5 bases). Trimming removed 5 bases at V and 8 bases at J, with 16 bases between. There are 14 residues in the CDR3. Germline V gene data show CDR1 as SEHNR and CDR2 as FQNEAQ (reference sequence). Here the CDR3 DNA reads TGTGCCAGCAGCAACGTGGGGCGCCGGGATGAGCAGTTCTTC. Translating gives CASSNVGRRDEQFF.